In this sample, the clone carrying this TCR beta chain turned up a few times. Antigen: not known. The data belong to a study of CD8 T cells in ankylosing spondylitis. MiXCR, run by TCRdb on the 5' RACE reads, gives a single entry per CDR3 protein. The table has about 540,000 distinct CDR3 sequences, 12% seen once. The CDR3 has 14 amino acids. Germline V CDR1 and CDR2: MGHRA, YSYEKL. V gave up 8 bases and J gave up 3 bases; unmatched junction bases: 6. Points from the study as a whole: Typical of ankylosing spondylitis blood, it appeared, was a TCR beta motif of fewer than 10 highly homologous variants.

Sequencing input: blood, either unsorted or a sorted T cell fraction (not recorded which). This chain uses TRBV4-1 with TRBJ2-1; 8 bases align to TRBD2. This sequence originates from a male donor with ankylosing spondylitis. DNA for the CDR3: TGCGCCAGCGGAGGGACTAGAAACTACAATGAGCAGTTCTTC. Its protein product is CASGGTRNYNEQFF.